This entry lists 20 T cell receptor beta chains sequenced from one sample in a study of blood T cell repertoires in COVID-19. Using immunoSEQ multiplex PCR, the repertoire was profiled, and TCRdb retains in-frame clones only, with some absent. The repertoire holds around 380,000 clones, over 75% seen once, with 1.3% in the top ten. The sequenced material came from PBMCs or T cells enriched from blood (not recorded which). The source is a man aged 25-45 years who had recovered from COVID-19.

The CDR3 DNA reads as TGTGCCAGCAGCGGCGGGGGGTCCTCCTACGAGCAGTACTTC. It codes for CASSGGGSSYEQYF. V is TRBV6-5 and J is TRBJ2-7; the match to TRBD2 covers 8 bases. V was pared by 6 bases and J by 0 bases, with 4 bases of the junction left unmatched. The CDR3 extends over 14 amino acids. CDR1 is MNHEY, CDR2 SVGAGI, per germline.

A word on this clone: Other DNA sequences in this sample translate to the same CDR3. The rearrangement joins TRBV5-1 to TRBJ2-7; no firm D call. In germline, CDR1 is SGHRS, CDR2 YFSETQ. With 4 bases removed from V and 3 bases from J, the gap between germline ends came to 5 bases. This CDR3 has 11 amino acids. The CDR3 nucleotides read TGCGCCAGCAGCCAGAACTACGAGCAGTACTTC. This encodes CASSQNYEQYF.

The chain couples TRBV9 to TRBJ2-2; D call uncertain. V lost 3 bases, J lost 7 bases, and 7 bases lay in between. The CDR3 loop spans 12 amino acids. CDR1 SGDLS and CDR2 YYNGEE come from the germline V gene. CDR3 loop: CASSALNGELFF. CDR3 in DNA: TGTGCCAGCAGCGCCTTAAACGGGGAGCTGTTTTTT.

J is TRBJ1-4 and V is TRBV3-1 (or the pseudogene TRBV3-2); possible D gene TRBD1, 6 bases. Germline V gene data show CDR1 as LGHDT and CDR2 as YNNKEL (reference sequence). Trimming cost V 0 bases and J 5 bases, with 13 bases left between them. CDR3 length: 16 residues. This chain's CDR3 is CASSQETRGLNEKLFF. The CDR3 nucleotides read TGTGCCAGCAGCCAAGAGACCAGGGGATTGAATGAAAAACTGTTTTTT.

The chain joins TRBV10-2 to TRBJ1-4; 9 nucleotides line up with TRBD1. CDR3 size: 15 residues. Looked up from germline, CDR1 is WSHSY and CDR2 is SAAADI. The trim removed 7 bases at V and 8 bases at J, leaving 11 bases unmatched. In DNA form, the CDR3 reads TGCGCCAGCACCCGAGGGGGGACAGGGAACGAAAAACTGTTTTTT. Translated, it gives CASTRGGTGNEKLFF.

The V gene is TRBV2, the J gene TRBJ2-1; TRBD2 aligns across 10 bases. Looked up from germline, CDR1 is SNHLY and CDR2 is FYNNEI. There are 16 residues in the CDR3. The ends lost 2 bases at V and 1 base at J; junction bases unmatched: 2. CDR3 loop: CASSELAGVSYNEQFF. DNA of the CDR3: TGTGCCAGCAGTGAACTAGCGGGGGTTTCCTACAATGAGCAGTTCTTC.

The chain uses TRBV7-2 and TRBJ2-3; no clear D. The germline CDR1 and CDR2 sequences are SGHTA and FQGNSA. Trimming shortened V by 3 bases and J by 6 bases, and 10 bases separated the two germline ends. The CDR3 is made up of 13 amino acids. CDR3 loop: CASSFGTTDTQYF. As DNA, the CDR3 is TGTGCCAGCAGCTTTGGCACCACGGATACGCAGTATTTT.

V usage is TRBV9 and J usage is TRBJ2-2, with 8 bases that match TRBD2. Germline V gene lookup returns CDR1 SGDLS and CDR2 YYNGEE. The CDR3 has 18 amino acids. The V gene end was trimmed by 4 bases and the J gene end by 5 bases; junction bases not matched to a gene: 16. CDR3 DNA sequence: TGTGCCAGCAGCCTGGCGCGGGGGGCCTCTAGGGTGACCGGGGAGCTGTTTTTT. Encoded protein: CASSLARGASRVTGELFF.

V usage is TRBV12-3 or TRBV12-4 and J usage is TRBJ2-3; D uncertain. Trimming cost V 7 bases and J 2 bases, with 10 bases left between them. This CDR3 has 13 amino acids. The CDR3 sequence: CASNVVATDTQYF. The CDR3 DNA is TGTGCCAGCAACGTAGTAGCCACAGATACGCAGTATTTT.

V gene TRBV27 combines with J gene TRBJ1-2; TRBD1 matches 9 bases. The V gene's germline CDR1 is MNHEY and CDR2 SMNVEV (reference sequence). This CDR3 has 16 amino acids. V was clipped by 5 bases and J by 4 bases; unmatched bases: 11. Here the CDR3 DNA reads TGTGCCAGCAGTGATACCGGGACAGGGCTCCTCTATGGCTACACCTTC. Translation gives CASSDTGTGLLYGYTF.

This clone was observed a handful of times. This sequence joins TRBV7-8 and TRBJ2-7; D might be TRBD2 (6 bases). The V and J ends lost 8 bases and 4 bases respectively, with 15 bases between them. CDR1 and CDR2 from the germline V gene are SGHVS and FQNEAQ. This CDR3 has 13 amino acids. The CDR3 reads CASRRDSTYEQYF. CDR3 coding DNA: TGTGCCAGCCGACGGGACTCAACATACGAGCAGTACTTC.

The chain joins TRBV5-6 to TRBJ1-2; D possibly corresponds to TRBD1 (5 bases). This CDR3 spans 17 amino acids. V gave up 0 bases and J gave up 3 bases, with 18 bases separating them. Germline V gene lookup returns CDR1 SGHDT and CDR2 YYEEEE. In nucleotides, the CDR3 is TGTGCCAGCAGCTTGGGTGGTTCAGGGTTAGTTGACTATGGCTACACCTTC. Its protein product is CASSLGGSGLVDYGYTF.

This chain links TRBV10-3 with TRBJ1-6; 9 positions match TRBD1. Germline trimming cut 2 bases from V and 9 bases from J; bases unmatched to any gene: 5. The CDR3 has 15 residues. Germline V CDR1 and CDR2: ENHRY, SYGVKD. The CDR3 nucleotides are TGTGCCATCAGTGAGAGGGGACAGGGAGTTTCACCCCTCCACTTT. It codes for CAISERGQGVSPLHF.

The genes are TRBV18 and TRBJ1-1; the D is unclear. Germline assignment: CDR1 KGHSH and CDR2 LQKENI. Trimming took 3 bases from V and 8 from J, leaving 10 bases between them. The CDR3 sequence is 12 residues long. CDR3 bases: TGTGCCAGCTCACCCAACGGTATAGAAGCTTTCTTT. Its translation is CASSPNGIEAFF.

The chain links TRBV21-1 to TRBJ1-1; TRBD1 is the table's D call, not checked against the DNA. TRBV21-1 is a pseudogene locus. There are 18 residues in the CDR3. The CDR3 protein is CASSKDRTGGVWNTEAFF. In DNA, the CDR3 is TGTGCCAGCAGCAAAGACCGGACAGGGGGTGTTTGGAACACTGAAGCTTTCTTT.

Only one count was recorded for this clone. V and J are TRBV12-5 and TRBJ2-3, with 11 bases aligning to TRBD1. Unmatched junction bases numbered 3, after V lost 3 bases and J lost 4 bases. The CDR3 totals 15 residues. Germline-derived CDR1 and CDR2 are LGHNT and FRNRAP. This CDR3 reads CASGFGTGGADTQYF. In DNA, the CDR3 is TGTGCTAGTGGTTTCGGGACAGGGGGAGCAGATACGCAGTATTTT.

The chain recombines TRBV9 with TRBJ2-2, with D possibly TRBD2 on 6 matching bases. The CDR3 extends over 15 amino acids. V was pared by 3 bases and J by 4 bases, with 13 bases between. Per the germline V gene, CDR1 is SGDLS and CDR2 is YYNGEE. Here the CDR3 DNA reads TGTGCCAGCAGCGCAACCGCGGGGACCACCGGGGAGCTGTTTTTT. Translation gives CASSATAGTTGELFF.

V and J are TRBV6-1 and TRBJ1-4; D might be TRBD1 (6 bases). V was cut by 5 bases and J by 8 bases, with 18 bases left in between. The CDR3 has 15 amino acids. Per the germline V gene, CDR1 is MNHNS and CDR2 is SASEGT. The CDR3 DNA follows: TGTGCCAGCAGTCCCTACCAGAGGGGGGGCGAAAAACTGTTTTTT. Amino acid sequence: CASSPYQRGGEKLFF.

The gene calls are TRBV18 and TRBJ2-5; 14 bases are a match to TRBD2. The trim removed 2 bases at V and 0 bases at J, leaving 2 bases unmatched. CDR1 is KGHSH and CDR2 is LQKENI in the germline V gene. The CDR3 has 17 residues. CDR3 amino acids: CASSPGTSGGYQETQYF. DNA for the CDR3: TGTGCCAGCTCACCAGGGACTAGCGGGGGATACCAAGAGACCCAGTACTTC.

CDR3 sequence: CASSIVGGTGSYEQYF. Written as DNA, the CDR3 is TGTGCCAGTAGTATAGTTGGGGGGACAGGATCCTACGAGCAGTACTTC. The chain combines TRBV19 with TRBJ2-7; TRBD1 matches 8 bases. CDR3 length: 16 amino acids. With 1 base clipped from V and 1 base from J, the junction kept 6 bases outside the gene matches. Germline V gives CDR1 LNHDA, CDR2 SQIVND (reference sequence). Complete variable domain (other parts from reference TRBV19 and TRBJ2-7): DGGITQSPKYLFRKEGQNVTLSCEQNLNHDAMYWYRQDPGQGLRLIYYSQIVNDFQKGDIAEGYSVSREKKESFPLTVTSAQKNPTAFYLCASSIVGGTGSYEQYFGPGTRLTVT.